This is a list of T cell receptor beta chains from one sample in a study of Graves' ophthalmopathy and Graves' hyperthyroidism. MiXCR, run by TCRdb on the multiplex PCR reads, gives a single entry per CDR3 protein. The sample lists approximately 640,000 distinct CDR3 sequences; roughly 41% were seen once. The sequenced material came from peripheral blood. The receptors were sampled from an adult man with Graves' ophthalmopathy. Each CDR3 is given with its conserved first and last residue. Clone size is not always given. Where it is, it says once, few, many or a class for expanded clones.

j_call	clone_size	v_call	cdr3_aa
TRBJ1-1	-	TRBV6-5	CASSYSRDSNTEAFF
TRBJ2-2	-	TRBV5-1	CASSFGQGNTGELFF
TRBJ1-2	-	TRBV2	CASPAGTRDLGYGYTF
TRBJ2-1	-	TRBV24-1	CATSDFRTSGSPEQFF
TRBJ2-3	-	TRBV7-2	CASSLELAGGEDTQYF
TRBJ1-6	-	TRBV7-2	CAGGSGGSYNSPLHF
TRBJ2-5	-	TRBV29-1	CSVEAGETQYF
TRBJ2-7	-	TRBV9	CASSVRGEGYEQYF
TRBJ1-5	-	TRBV29-1	CSVATGIQPQHF
TRBJ2-2	-	TRBV7-2	CAGSFGQGAGTGELFF
TRBJ1-2	many	TRBV12-3/TRBV12-4	CASTRDRANGYTF
TRBJ1-1	many	TRBV9	CASSGATGGWGTEAFF
TRBJ2-5	once	TRBV7-3	CASSDPSGTETQYF
TRBJ1-4	-	TRBV3-1	CASSQDLDGQGEKLFF
TRBJ2-5	-	TRBV7-2	CASSSLARQETQYF
TRBJ1-1	-	TRBV14	CASSEGIINTEAFF
TRBJ1-5	-	TRBV29-1	CSVDGGTGGIQPQHF
TRBJ1-1	-	TRBV12-3/TRBV12-4	CASSLQGLHTEAFF
TRBJ1-3	-	TRBV11-1	CASRPTPNYGYTIYF
TRBJ1-5	-	TRBV7-9	CASSQDRANQPQHF
TRBJ1-6	many	TRBV7-9	CATGGGSPLHF
TRBJ2-7	-	TRBV19	CASSTLTTTITDEQYF
TRBJ2-7	-	TRBV7-2	CASSLFLSAGPSYEQYF
TRBJ1-5	-	TRBV6-5	CASRASRNQPQHF
TRBJ1-1	-	TRBV9	CASSVVGDSPGGAFF
TRBJ1-1	-	TRBV10-3	CAAEGQDTEAFF
TRBJ2-7	once	TRBV5-5	CASSQESEGAYEQYF
TRBJ2-5	few	TRBV18	CASSPPPGRETQYF
TRBJ1-1	few	TRBV12-3/TRBV12-4	CASSLRGTMGRTEAFF
TRBJ2-4	-	TRBV7-2	CASSKQPGQAKNIQYF
TRBJ2-2	many	TRBV7-6	CANSLTGNTGELFF
TRBJ2-7	few	TRBV24-1	CATSDPPGQTYEQYF
TRBJ2-2	few	TRBV7-2	CASSQHSFGNTGELFF